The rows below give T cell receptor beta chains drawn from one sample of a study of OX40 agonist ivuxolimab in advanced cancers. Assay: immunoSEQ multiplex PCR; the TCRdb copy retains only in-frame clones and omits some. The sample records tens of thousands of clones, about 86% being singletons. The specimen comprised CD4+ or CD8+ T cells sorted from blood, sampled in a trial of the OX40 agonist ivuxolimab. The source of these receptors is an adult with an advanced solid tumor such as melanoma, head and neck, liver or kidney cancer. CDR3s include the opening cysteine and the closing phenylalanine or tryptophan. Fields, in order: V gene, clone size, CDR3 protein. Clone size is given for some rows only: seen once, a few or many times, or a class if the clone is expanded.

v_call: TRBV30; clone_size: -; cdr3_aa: CAWSLGTGVGFADTQYF
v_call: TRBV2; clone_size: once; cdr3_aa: CASSEAPLIQGIHEQFF
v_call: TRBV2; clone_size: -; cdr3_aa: CASSGPNNQPQHF
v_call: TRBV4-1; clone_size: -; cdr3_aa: CASSRIGGGRPQETQYF
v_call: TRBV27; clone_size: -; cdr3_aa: CASSLSGGKGNQPQHF
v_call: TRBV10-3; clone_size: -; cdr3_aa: CAIGGTGEAANVLTF
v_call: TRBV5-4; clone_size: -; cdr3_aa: CASSLAGGLSYEQYF
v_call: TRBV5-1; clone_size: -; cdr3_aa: CASTSGGSTGANVLTF
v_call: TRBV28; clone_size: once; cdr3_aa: CASSPGWDYEQYF
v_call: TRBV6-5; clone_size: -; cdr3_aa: CASSYSNSGSTDTQYF
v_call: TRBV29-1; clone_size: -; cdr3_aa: CSVREGQTQYF
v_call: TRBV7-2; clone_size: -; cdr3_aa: CASVRRGEETQYF
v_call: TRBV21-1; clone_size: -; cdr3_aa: CASSKEGGVNNEQFF
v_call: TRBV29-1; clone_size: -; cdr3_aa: CSVVVTPGGYTF
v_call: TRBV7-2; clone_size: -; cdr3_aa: CASSRPTSGQETQYF
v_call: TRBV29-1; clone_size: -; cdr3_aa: CSVFSGEETQYF